This passage covers 18 T cell receptor beta chains from one sample sequenced in a study of shared clonotypes between healthy human individuals. Clones were sequenced by immunoSEQ multiplex PCR, and TCRdb holds only the in-frame ones, with some missing. The profile shows approximately 2,300,000 clones, less than 95% of them singletons. Material for sequencing was naive CD4+ T cells from PBMCs. The subset denotes: CD45RA+ positively selected. Every receptor here comes from a man aged 18 to 30 in good health. Some clones in this sample may be carry-over from other donors' samples.

The V call is TRBV6-5, the J call TRBJ2-7, with D maybe TRBD1 (5 bases). The germline V and J ends were trimmed by 0 bases and 2 bases, with 11 bases remaining between them. Germline CDR1 is MNHEY and CDR2 is SVGAGI. The CDR3 runs 15 residues. The CDR3 region is CASSYSWGQTYEQYF. The CDR3 nucleotides are TGTGCCAGCAGTTACTCTTGGGGCCAAACCTACGAGCAGTACTTC.

The chain employs TRBV6-5 and TRBJ2-2; the D call may be TRBD1 or TRBD2 (6 bases each). The germline V and J ends were trimmed by 4 bases and 4 bases, with 16 bases remaining between them. The CDR3 loop spans 16 amino acids. Germline CDR1 is MNHEY and CDR2 is SVGAGI. The CDR3 bases are TGTGCCAGCAGTTCCCCCTTTGGAGGGGGCACCGGGGAGCTGTTTTTT. This codes for CASSSPFGGGTGELFF.

This rearrangement joins TRBV7-3 to TRBJ1-1, with D tentatively TRBD1 (6 bases). Trimming removed 6 bases from V and 0 bases from J, with 17 bases in between. Germline values: CDR1 SGHTA, CDR2 FQGTGA. CDR3 length: 16 residues. CDR3 nucleotide sequence: TGTGCCAGCAGGGGGCAGGGGACCTTGGTGAACACTGAAGCTTTCTTT. Its protein is CASRGQGTLVNTEAFF.

Here the CDR3 DNA reads TGTGCCAGCAGCCCCGGGTTGGCCGGGGAGCTGTTTTTT. Translated: CASSPGLAGELFF. The rearrangement links TRBV11-3 to TRBJ2-2; D gene uncertain. Germline V CDR1 and CDR2: SGHNT, YENEEA. The CDR3 has 13 amino acids. Trimming pared 5 bases from V and 6 bases from J, leaving 10 bases between.

Turning to this clone: The same CDR3 can be traced to other DNA sequences in this sample. The rearrangement joins TRBV11-3 to TRBJ2-2, with D possibly being TRBD2 (5 bases). CDR3 length: 12 amino acids. V was cut by 3 bases and J by 6 bases, with 5 bases left in between. From germline, CDR1 is SGHNT and CDR2 YENEEA. The CDR3 loop is CASSLEAGELFF. The CDR3 DNA reads TGTGCCAGCAGCTTGGAGGCCGGGGAGCTGTTTTTT.

The rearrangement uses TRBV7-6 and TRBJ1-1; D uncertain. CDR1 is SGHVS, CDR2 FNYEAQ, per germline. V was clipped by 4 bases and J by 1 base, with 4 bases between them. CDR3 length: 12 amino acids. The CDR3 loop is CASSYGNTEAFF. The CDR3 DNA reads TGTGCCAGCAGCTACGGGAACACTGAAGCTTTCTTT.

This clone was counted a single time. The chain joins TRBV18 to TRBJ2-1; 7 nucleotides align to TRBD1. The V gene end was trimmed by 3 bases and the J gene end by 5 bases; junction bases not matched to a gene: 4. Germline lookup yields CDR1 KGHSH and CDR2 LQKENI. CDR3 length equals 14 residues. The CDR3 DNA sequence: TGTGCCAGCTCACCGGACAGGAATAACAATGAGCAGTTCTTC. It encodes CASSPDRNNNEQFF.

The genes are TRBV28 and TRBJ1-1, with no clear D. V lost 9 bases, J lost 3 bases, and 11 bases lay in between. This CDR3 spans 12 amino acids. The germline V gene encodes CDR1 MDHEN and CDR2 SYDVKM. CDR3 DNA: TGTGCCAGTACGATTTCGGACACTGAAGCTTTCTTT. This translates into CASTISDTEAFF.

The V call is TRBV27, the J call TRBJ2-1; tentatively, D is TRBD2 (6 bases). The CDR3 covers 15 residues. Germline CDR1 and CDR2: MNHEY and SMNVEV (reference sequence). V lost 5 bases and J 6 bases, leaving 17 bases between the germline ends. Here the CDR3 DNA reads TGTGCCAGCAGTGCCCTCAGGTTAGCGGCCAATGAGCAGTTCTTC. Its translation: CASSALRLAANEQFF.

CDR3 protein: CASSYSMRSSSYEQYF. CDR3 sequence (DNA): TGTGCCAGCAGTTACTCGATGCGGTCGAGCTCCTACGAGCAGTACTTC. This sequence joins TRBV6-7 and TRBJ2-7; D remains unclear. TRBV6-7 is an open reading frame whose function is uncertain. This CDR3 comprises 16 residues. Trimming cost V 0 bases and J 0 bases, with 12 bases left between them.

The chain uses TRBV19 and TRBJ1-2; D is uncertain. Trimming shortened V by 4 bases and J by 2 bases, and 8 bases separated the two germline ends. The germline gives CDR1 LNHDA, CDR2 SQIVND (reference sequence). The length of the CDR3 is 13 residues. CDR3 in amino acids: CASSKQLNYGYTF. CDR3 nucleotides: TGTGCCAGTAGTAAACAGCTAAACTATGGCTACACCTTC.

The chain combines TRBV30 with TRBJ1-2; TRBD1 matches 8 bases. The CDR3 contains 15 residues. J lost 14 bases, V lost 2 bases, and 19 bases had no gene match. Germline CDR1 reads GTSNPN; CDR2 reads SVGIG (reference sequence). CDR3 sequence: CAWSRQGRSPWSRTF. Here the CDR3 DNA reads TGTGCCTGGAGTCGACAGGGGCGATCCCCCTGGAGTAGGACCTTC. Full variable domain (rest looked up from reference TRBV30 and TRBJ1-2): SQTIHQWPATLVQPVGSPLSLECTVEGTSNPNLYWYRQAAGRGLQLLFYSVGIGQISSEVPQNLSASRPQDRQFILSSKKLLLSDSGFYLCAWSRQGRSPWSRTFGSGTRLTVV.

The chain couples TRBV4-1 to TRBJ2-3; no definite D call. V gave up 3 bases and J gave up 1 base, with 8 bases separating them. This CDR3 spans 14 amino acids. Per germline, CDR1 MGHRA and CDR2 YSYEKL. CDR3 sequence: CASSQDGGTDTQYF. CDR3 nucleotide sequence: TGCGCCAGCAGCCAGGATGGCGGCACAGATACGCAGTATTTT.

The genes are TRBV19 and TRBJ2-7; D ambiguous. Germline V lookup: CDR1 LNHDA, CDR2 SQIVND (reference sequence). Deletions cut 2 bases from V and 0 bases from J, with 8 bases between. The CDR3 totals 14 residues. CDR3 loop: CASSIQTSSYEQYF. The CDR3 nucleotides read TGTGCCAGTAGTATACAGACAAGCTCCTACGAGCAGTACTTC. Drawing the rest from reference TRBV19 and TRBJ2-7, the complete variable domain is DGGITQSPKYLFRKEGQNVTLSCEQNLNHDAMYWYRQDPGQGLRLIYYSQIVNDFQKGDIAEGYSVSREKKESFPLTVTSAQKNPTAFYLCASSIQTSSYEQYFGPGTRLTVT.

This clone was seen only once. This chain uses TRBV4-2 with TRBJ2-4; D is possibly TRBD2 (5 bases). The V gene's germline CDR1 is LGHNA and CDR2 YNFKEQ. Trimming took 0 bases from V and 6 from J, leaving 12 bases between them. The CDR3 covers 15 residues. CDR3 nucleotide sequence: TGTGCCAGCAGCCAAGATGGTTGGACTCCAAACATTCAGTACTTC. Amino acids: CASSQDGWTPNIQYF.

This chain uses TRBV10-3 with TRBJ2-1; 10 bases map to TRBD2. The CDR3 contains 16 residues. The germline V gene has CDR1 ENHRY and CDR2 SYGVKD. V dropped 2 bases and J dropped 6; count of bases not matched to a gene: 7. The CDR3 region is CAISERLAGASNEQFF. The CDR3 nucleotides are TGTGCCATCAGTGAGAGGCTAGCGGGAGCTTCCAATGAGCAGTTCTTC.

Of note for this clone: The sample carries other DNA sequences with the same CDR3. J is TRBJ2-1 and V is TRBV7-3; the D is unclear. This CDR3 has 12 residues. V shed 5 bases and J shed 7 bases, with 9 bases lying between them. Germline-derived CDR1 and CDR2 are SGHTA and FQGTGA. CDR3 in DNA: TGTGCCAGCAGCCTTCAAGGGAATGAGCAGTTCTTC. It yields the protein CASSLQGNEQFF. Full variable domain (rest looked up from reference TRBV7-3 and TRBJ2-1): GAGVSQTPSNKVTEKGKYVELRCDPISGHTALYWYRQSLGQGPEFLIYFQGTGAADDSGLPNDRFFAVRPEGSVSTLKIQRTERGDSAVYLCASSLQGNEQFFGPGTRLTVL.

The chain couples TRBV28 to TRBJ2-7; D might be TRBD2 (6 bases). The germline CDR1 and CDR2 sequences are MDHEN and SYDVKM. V was trimmed by 5 bases and J by 2 bases, leaving 16 bases between them. The CDR3 has 15 amino acids. CDR3 coding DNA: TGTGCCAGCAGTCCCGGCGGGGCGGCCACCTACGAGCAGTACTTC. This sequence encodes CASSPGGAATYEQYF.